The 19 T cell receptor beta chains in this list originate from one sample, sequenced in a study of shared clonotypes between healthy human individuals. In the naive CD8 group, cells lacked CD45RO and were positively selected for CCR7, so terminally differentiated effector memory CD45RA+ cells were left out. Some clones are missing from TCRdb's copy, which holds only in-frame ones; the method was immunoSEQ multiplex PCR. Among some 630,000 clones listed, approximately 96% were seen once. Input material: naive CD8+ T cells sorted from blood. All receptors come from a young woman in good health.

A word on this clone: The same CDR3 can be traced to other DNA sequences in this sample. This sequence joins TRBV27 and TRBJ1-6; 10 nucleotides match TRBD1. CDR1 and CDR2 (germline): MNHEY, SMNVEV (reference sequence). The CDR3 runs 14 residues. The V and J ends lost 4 bases and 6 bases, in that order; junction bases with no gene match: 0. The CDR3 DNA is TGTGCCAGCAGTTGGACAGGGGGTAATTCACCCCTCCACTTT. This encodes CASSWTGGNSPLHF.

This clone was seen only once. This chain connects TRBV4-1 to TRBJ2-6, with 7 bases matching TRBD1. V lost 1 base, J lost 3 bases, and 3 bases stayed unmatched. This CDR3 is 16 amino acids long. Germline-derived CDR1 and CDR2 are MGHRA and YSYEKL. The CDR3: CASSQVRGLGANVLTF. CDR3 bases: TGCGCCAGCAGCCAAGTAAGGGGGCTTGGGGCCAACGTCCTGACTTTC.

V gene TRBV27 combines with J gene TRBJ1-1; possible D gene TRBD1, 5 bases. Trimming left V 2 bases short and J 4 bases short, with 8 bases between. Germline V lookup: CDR1 MNHEY, CDR2 SMNVEV (reference sequence). CDR3 length: 13 amino acids. The CDR3 DNA follows: TGTGCCAGCAGTTTACTAGGGGTCACTGAAGCTTTCTTT. This codes for CASSLLGVTEAFF.

This chain uses TRBV19 with TRBJ2-1, with 8 nucleotides matching TRBD2. There are 15 residues in the CDR3. V dropped 1 base and J dropped 14; count of bases not matched to a gene: 13. CDR1 and CDR2 from the germline V gene are LNHDA and SQIVND (reference sequence). Here the CDR3 reads CASSIGAGGIPEKFF. Here the CDR3 DNA reads TGTGCCAGTAGTATAGGGGCGGGAGGAATACCGGAGAAGTTCTTC.

This chain links TRBV30 with TRBJ2-1; D is possibly TRBD2 (6 bases). Germline V lookup: CDR1 GTSNPN, CDR2 SVGIG (reference sequence). Trimming removed 0 bases from V and 3 bases from J, with 15 bases in between. The CDR3 covers 16 residues. The CDR3 spells CAWSVRGSGYYNEQFF. CDR3 coding DNA: TGTGCCTGGAGTGTACGAGGTAGCGGTTACTACAATGAGCAGTTCTTC.

The CDR3 nucleotides read TGTGCCAGCAGACGTTGGGGGACCTACAATGAGCAGTTCTTC. This codes for CASRRWGTYNEQFF. The rearrangement uses TRBV28 and TRBJ2-1; D possibly uses TRBD1 or TRBD2 (5 bases each). CDR3 length: 14 residues. The germline V and J ends were trimmed by 6 bases and 2 bases, with 11 bases remaining between them. Germline-derived CDR1 and CDR2 are MDHEN and SYDVKM.

J is TRBJ2-5 and V is TRBV25-1; D not resolved. The CDR3 loop spans 12 amino acids. Germline CDR1 is MGHDK and CDR2 is SYGVNS. V was clipped by 4 bases and J by 5 bases, with 8 bases between them. The DNA of the CDR3 is TGTGCCAGCAGTGTTGTTCCCGAGACCCAGTACTTC. Its translation is CASSVVPETQYF.

The CDR3 region is CASSGGNEQFF. CDR3 DNA sequence: TGTGCCAGCAGCGGGGGAAATGAGCAGTTCTTC. V gene TRBV11-2 combines with J gene TRBJ2-1, with D perhaps TRBD1 or TRBD2 (5 bases each). The germline V gene encodes CDR1 SGHAT and CDR2 FQNNGV. Deletions cut 5 bases from V and 7 bases from J, with 6 bases between. The CDR3 covers 11 residues.

The genes are TRBV4-1 and TRBJ2-2, with 7 nucleotides matching TRBD2. Germline CDR1 is MGHRA and CDR2 is YSYEKL. J was trimmed by 7 bases and V by 8 bases; bases with no gene match: 13. CDR3 length: 15 amino acids. The CDR3 is CASSIRTRLSGELFF. The DNA for the CDR3 is TGCGCCAGCTCCATCCGGACTAGGCTGAGCGGGGAGCTGTTTTTT.

The chain recombines TRBV27 with TRBJ2-7, with 7 bases aligning to TRBD1. The CDR3 extends over 14 amino acids. V trimming: 2 bases; J trimming: 6 bases; junction bases outside the gene matches: 7. In germline, CDR1 is MNHEY, CDR2 SMNVEV (reference sequence). The CDR3 sequence is CASSLAGGRGEQYF. CDR3 coding DNA: TGTGCCAGCAGTTTAGCAGGGGGTCGCGGCGAGCAGTACTTC.

The chain uses TRBV27 and TRBJ2-3; tentatively, D is TRBD1 (6 bases). Germline-derived CDR1 and CDR2 are MNHEY and SMNVEV (reference sequence). The CDR3 is 15 residues long. V gave up 4 bases and J gave up 4 bases, with 15 bases separating them. The CDR3 DNA sequence: TGTGCCAGCAGTTCGGGACACCTTCCAGCAGATACGCAGTATTTT. Translating gives CASSSGHLPADTQYF.

The J gene is TRBJ2-5, the V gene TRBV4-2, with 9 bases that match TRBD1. The length of the CDR3 is 14 residues. Trimming cost V 2 bases and J 5 bases; bases outside gene matches: 3. Germline V CDR1 and CDR2: LGHNA, YNFKEQ. In DNA form, the CDR3 reads TGTGCCAGCAGCCAATCCGGACAGGGGGAGACCCAGTACTTC. Its protein product is CASSQSGQGETQYF.

The chain couples TRBV5-4 to TRBJ1-1; D is possibly TRBD1 (5 bases). Germline V gene data show CDR1 as SGHNT and CDR2 as YYREEE (reference sequence). CDR3 length equals 13 residues. Trimming pared 0 bases from V and 6 bases from J, leaving 9 bases between. The CDR3 DNA reads TGTGCCAGCAGCTTGGAAGGGGCTCCTGAAGCTTTCTTT. Encoded protein: CASSLEGAPEAFF.

V is TRBV7-8 and J is TRBJ2-2; D unclear. The CDR3 contains 16 residues. Germline-derived CDR1 and CDR2 are SGHVS and FQNEAQ. V was clipped by 5 bases and J by 2 bases, with 15 bases between them. This CDR3 is CASSDALAGNTGELFF. As DNA, the CDR3 is TGTGCCAGCAGCGACGCCTTGGCAGGAAACACCGGGGAGCTGTTTTTT.

V and J are TRBV5-1 and TRBJ1-1, with D unclear. Germline assignment: CDR1 SGHRS and CDR2 YFSETQ. V was shortened by 5 bases and J by 3 bases, with 11 bases between the two germline ends. There are 13 residues in the CDR3. The CDR3 protein is CASRWEGDTEAFF. The CDR3 DNA is TGCGCCAGCAGATGGGAGGGAGACACTGAAGCTTTCTTT.

The rearrangement links TRBV28 to TRBJ1-4; 10 nucleotides align to TRBD1. The CDR3 is 15 residues long. After removal of 5 bases from V and 8 bases from J, the junction contained 8 bases not matched to a gene. Germline V lookup: CDR1 MDHEN, CDR2 SYDVKM. The CDR3 loop reads CASSTGTGVGEKLFF. The CDR3 bases are TGTGCCAGCAGTACCGGGACAGGGGTTGGGGAAAAACTGTTTTTT.

This clone was seen just once. The chain combines TRBV29-1 with TRBJ2-1; D remains ambiguous. Trimming shortened V by 3 bases and J by 8 bases, and 17 bases separated the two germline ends. The CDR3 is made up of 14 amino acids. CDR1 and CDR2 (germline): SQVTM, ANQGSEA. CDR3 nucleotides: TGCAGCGTTGACGGTTGGGCTAGTTCAGATGAGCAGTTCTTC. It codes for CSVDGWASSDEQFF.

This rearrangement joins TRBV11-1 to TRBJ1-1; perhaps TRBD1 as D (6 bases). Trimming removed 6 bases from V and 4 bases from J, with 15 bases in between. This CDR3 spans 14 amino acids. Per the germline V gene, CDR1 is SGHAT and CDR2 is FQDESV (reference sequence). The DNA for the CDR3 is TGTGCCAGCAGTATCCAGGGGTTGGTCACTGAAGCTTTCTTT. Amino acid sequence: CASSIQGLVTEAFF.

The chain carries TRBV7-9 and TRBJ2-7, with 10 bases aligning to TRBD1. Germline CDR1 SEHNR, CDR2 FQNEAQ (reference sequence). With 5 bases clipped from V and 3 bases from J, the junction kept 4 bases outside the gene matches. The length of the CDR3 is 14 residues. The CDR3 coding sequence is TGTGCCAGCAGCACCGGGACAGGGGTCTACGAGCAGTACTTC. Its translation: CASSTGTGVYEQYF.